This T cell receptor (beta chain) comes out of a study of blood T cell repertoires in COVID-19. In the study overall: The United States, Italy and Spain supplied acute and convalescent COVID-19 samples. T cells, B-cell-depleted T cells, or PBMCs supplied cDNA or gDNA.

This clone was counted a few times. Original data processing: Counts of nucleated cells, estimated from reference gene primer amplification, were obtained. Measured with immunoSEQ multiplex PCR; TCRdb has only the in-frame clones, and not every one. Clonal size and the V and J genes are those of that table, whereas D and trimming came from the DNA. Here the sample spans under 350,000 clones, 80% to 90% being singletons. Germline CDR1 is SGHRS and CDR2 is YFSETQ. The CDR3 sequence is 15 residues long. Trimming pared 1 base from V and 8 bases from J, leaving 13 bases between. What was sequenced was peripheral blood. The source is a woman aged 70 to 79 with acute or convalescent COVID-19. This sequence joins TRBV5-1 and TRBJ1-6; D remains unclear. CDR3 nucleotides: TGCGCCAGCAGCTTGACGGGGAAAGCTGATTCACCCCTCCACTTT. This codes for CASSLTGKADSPLHF.